The T cell receptor (beta chain) described here comes from a study of T cell repertoires in ileal Crohn's disease. Study-wide context: Operated complications were stricturing disease (about 60%) and penetrating disease (39%). Overall study findings and caveats: Compared with non-smokers, active smokers at surgery showed more clonal expansions.

J lost 4 bases, V lost 0 bases, and 6 bases had no gene match. The germline CDR1 and CDR2 sequences are MNHEY and SVGAGI. The CDR3 extends over 15 amino acids. A word on this clone: The antigen remains undetermined.

The assay was immunoSEQ multiplex PCR, and TCRdb's table has in-frame clones only and misses some. The sample contains more than 25,000 clones, about four fifths of which appear only once. This sequence joins TRBV6-5 and TRBJ2-7; 7 bases fit TRBD2. Specimen: ileal tissue. The receptor was derived from an adult with Crohn's disease. CDR3 in DNA: TGTGCCAGCAGTTACTCGAATCGGGGAGGGTACGAGCAGTACTTC. This gives the protein CASSYSNRGGYEQYF.